This is a list of T cell receptor beta chains from one sample in a study of CD8+CD57+ T cells in acquired aplastic anemia. MiXCR was run by TCRdb on the reads, yielding one entry per CDR3 protein. The sample yields about 180,000 distinct CDR3 sequences, around 45% seen once. Material: sorted CD4+, CD8+, or CD8+CD57+ T cells (not recorded which) from PBMCs. The source of these receptors is a human donor in good health. Each CDR3 is given with its conserved first and last residue. Fields, in order: D gene, V gene, J gene, clone size, CDR3 protein, CDR3 DNA. The D gene is left open where the match is weak. Some rows have no size entry. The others give once, few or many, or a class for an expanded clone.

>NA|TRBV4-1|TRBJ2-6|NA
CASSHSKEGPNVLTF
TGCGCCAGCAGCCACTCCAAGGAGGGTCCCAACGTCCTGACTTTC
>NA|TRBV5-4|TRBJ1-2|many
CASSLGGQPGRGYTF
TGTGCCAGCAGCTTGGGGGGCCAACCGGGGCGGGGCTACACCTTC
>NA|TRBV5-5|TRBJ1-1|many
CASSLGGGPGQQRAFF
TGTGCCAGCAGCTTGGGGGGCGGACCGGGACAACAAAGAGCTTTCTTT
>NA|TRBV24-1|TRBJ2-1|NA
CATSDPVALGADEQFF
TGTGCCACCAGTGATCCTGTAGCGCTCGGGGCCGATGAGCAGTTCTTC
>NA|TRBV2|TRBJ1-1|NA
CASRRQTSAFF
TGTGCCAGCAGAAGACAGACTTCGGCTTTCTTT
>TRBD1|TRBV2|TRBJ1-1|NA
CASTSTTTGGVEAFF
TGTGCCAGCACCTCTACAACGACAGGGGGAGTTGAAGCTTTCTTT
>TRBD1|TRBV19|TRBJ2-7|few
CASSITGQGAQQYF
TGTGCCAGTAGTATAACAGGACAGGGAGCCCAGCAGTACTTC
>NA|TRBV5-6|TRBJ2-2|many
CASRQSGRSTGELFF
TGTGCCAGCAGACAAAGCGGACGCTCCACCGGGGAGCTGTTTTTT
>NA|TRBV2|TRBJ1-4|NA
CASSADRVNEKLFF
TGTGCCAGCAGTGCGGACAGAGTAAATGAAAAACTGTTTTTT
>NA|TRBV18|TRBJ1-2|few
CASSADRNGYTF
TGTGCCAGCTCAGCGGACAGAAACGGCTACACCTTC
>NA|TRBV7-6|TRBJ2-3|NA
CASSLAGVTDTQYF
TGTGCCAGCAGCTTAGCGGGGGTCACAGATACGCAGTATTTT
>NA|TRBV6-1|TRBJ1-2|once
CASSELGGYGHTF
TGTGCCAGCAGTGAACTGGGGGGGTATGGCCACACCTTC
>NA|TRBV2|TRBJ1-1|NA
CASSVQGEYDEAFF
TGTGCCAGCAGTGTACAAGGGGAGTACGATGAAGCTTTCTTT
>NA|TRBV20-1|TRBJ2-7|NA
CSARAGASYEQYF
TGCAGTGCTAGAGCGGGGGCCTCCTACGAGCAGTACTTC
>NA|TRBV20-1|TRBJ1-1|NA
CSARVQRNTEAFF
TGCAGTGCTAGAGTTCAGAGGAACACTGAAGCTTTCTTT
>NA|TRBV28|TRBJ2-1|NA
CASSLTREQFF
TGTGCCAGCAGTTTAACGCGTGAGCAGTTCTTC
>TRBD1|TRBV20-1|TRBJ1-2|NA
CSARGGQGRGGYTF
TGCAGTGCTAGAGGGGGACAGGGACGGGGCGGCTACACCTTC
>NA|TRBV5-5|TRBJ2-2|many
CASSSRQRENTGELFF
TGTGCCAGCAGCTCTCGACAGAGAGAGAACACCGGGGAGCTGTTTTTT
>NA|TRBV18|TRBJ1-6|NA
CASSPTSLGQNSPLHF
TGTGCCAGCTCACCGACGAGCTTAGGACAGAACTCACCCCTCCACTTT
>NA|TRBV7-9|TRBJ2-1|NA
CASSSQGNEQFF
TGTGCCAGCAGCTCACAGGGTAATGAGCAGTTCTTC
>NA|TRBV5-4|TRBJ1-1|NA
CASSLAVRANTEAFF
TGTGCCAGCAGCTTGGCTGTCAGGGCGAACACTGAAGCTTTCTTT
>NA|TRBV6-1|TRBJ1-2|many
CASSSTSDGYYGYTF
TGTGCCAGCAGTTCCACCTCCGACGGGTACTATGGCTACACCTTC
>NA|TRBV30|TRBJ1-1|NA
CAWRAGVSEAFF
TGTGCCTGGAGGGCCGGGGTGTCTGAAGCTTTCTTT
>NA|TRBV9|TRBJ2-6|once
CASSVGAGYAVGANVLTF
TGTGCCAGCAGCGTAGGGGCAGGCTATGCAGTCGGGGCCAACGTCCTGACTTTC
>NA|TRBV19|TRBJ2-3|many
CASSKKGLVGVSTDTQYF
TGTGCCAGTAGTAAAAAGGGTCTAGTCGGGGTTAGCACAGATACGCAGTATTTT
>NA|TRBV19|TRBJ1-1|once
CASRSSGGNTEAFF
TGTGCCAGTAGGTCCTCGGGGGGGAACACTGAAGCTTTCTTT
>TRBD2|TRBV24-1|TRBJ2-1|many
CATSDPGGQGYNEQFF
TGTGCCACCAGTGATCCGGGGGGTCAAGGCTACAATGAGCAGTTCTTC